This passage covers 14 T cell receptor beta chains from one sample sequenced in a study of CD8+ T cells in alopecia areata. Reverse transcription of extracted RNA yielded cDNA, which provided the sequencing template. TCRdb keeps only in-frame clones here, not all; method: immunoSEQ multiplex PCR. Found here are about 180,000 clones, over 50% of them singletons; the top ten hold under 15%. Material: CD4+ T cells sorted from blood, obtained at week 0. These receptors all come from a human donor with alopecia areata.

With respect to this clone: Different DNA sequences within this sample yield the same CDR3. CDR3 protein: CSVAGASYGYTF. The CDR3, as DNA: TGCAGCGTAGCCGGGGCCAGCTATGGCTACACCTTC. The chain joins TRBV29-1 to TRBJ1-2; possible D gene TRBD1, 5 bases. The CDR3 covers 12 residues. Trimming removed 6 bases at V and 4 bases at J, with 12 bases between. From germline, CDR1 is SQVTM and CDR2 ANQGSEA.

In nucleotides, the CDR3 is TGTGCCAGCAGGCCCTCGTATGAGCAGTTCTTC. Residues: CASRPSYEQFF. The V gene is TRBV2, the J gene TRBJ2-1; D not certain. Trimming stripped 6 bases from V and 8 bases from J, with 8 bases between. The CDR3 totals 11 residues. Germline values: CDR1 SNHLY, CDR2 FYNNEI.

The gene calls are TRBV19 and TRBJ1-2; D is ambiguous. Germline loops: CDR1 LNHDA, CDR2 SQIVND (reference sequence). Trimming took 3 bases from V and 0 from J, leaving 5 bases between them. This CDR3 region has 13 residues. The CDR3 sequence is CASSISANYGYTF. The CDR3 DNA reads TGTGCCAGTAGTATTTCAGCTAACTATGGCTACACCTTC.

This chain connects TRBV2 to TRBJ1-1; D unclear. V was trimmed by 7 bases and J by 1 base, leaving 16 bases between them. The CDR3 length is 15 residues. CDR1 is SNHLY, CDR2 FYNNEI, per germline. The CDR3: CASKSLRSENTEAFF. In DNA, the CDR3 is TGTGCCAGCAAGTCGTTAAGGTCCGAGAACACTGAAGCTTTCTTT.

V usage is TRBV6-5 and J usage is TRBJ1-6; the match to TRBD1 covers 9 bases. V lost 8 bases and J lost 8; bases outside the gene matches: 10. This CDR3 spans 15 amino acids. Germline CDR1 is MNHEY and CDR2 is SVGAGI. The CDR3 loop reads CASGRDRALDSPLHF. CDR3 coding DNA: TGTGCCAGCGGAAGGGACAGGGCTTTAGATTCACCCCTCCACTTT.

The CDR3 is CSASAGTGSDTQYF. In DNA form, the CDR3 reads TGCAGCGCAAGTGCCGGGACAGGGTCAGATACGCAGTATTTT. The V call is TRBV29-1, the J call TRBJ2-3, with 9 bases aligning to TRBD1. The CDR3 runs to 14 residues. Per germline, CDR1 SQVTM and CDR2 ANQGSEA. V dropped 7 bases and J dropped 4; count of bases not matched to a gene: 9.

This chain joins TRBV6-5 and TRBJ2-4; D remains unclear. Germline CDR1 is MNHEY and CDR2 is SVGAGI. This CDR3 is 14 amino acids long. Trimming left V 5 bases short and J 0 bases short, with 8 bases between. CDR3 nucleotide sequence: TGTGCCAGCAGTAGCAGTCTAGCCAAAAACATTCAGTACTTC. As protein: CASSSSLAKNIQYF.

Here the CDR3 reads CASRFGIHEQYF. The DNA of the CDR3 is TGTGCCAGCAGGTTTGGGATCCACGAGCAGTACTTC. V is TRBV11-2 and J is TRBJ2-7; D ambiguous. The CDR3 spans 12 residues. V was cut by 6 bases and J by 5 bases, with 11 bases left in between. Germline loops: CDR1 SGHAT, CDR2 FQNNGV.

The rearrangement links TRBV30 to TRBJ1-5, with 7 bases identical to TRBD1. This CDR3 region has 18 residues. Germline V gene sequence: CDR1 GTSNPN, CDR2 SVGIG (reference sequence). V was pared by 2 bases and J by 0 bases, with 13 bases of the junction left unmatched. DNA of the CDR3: TGTGCCTGGAGTCCTGGAGGAGGGGGCTCTTATAGCAATCAGCCCCAGCATTTT. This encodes CAWSPGGGGSYSNQPQHF. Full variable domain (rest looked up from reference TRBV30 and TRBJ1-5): SQTIHQWPATLVQPVGSPLSLECTVEGTSNPNLYWYRQAAGRGLQLLFYSVGIGQISSEVPQNLSASRPQDRQFILSSKKLLLSDSGFYLCAWSPGGGGSYSNQPQHFGDGTRLSIL.

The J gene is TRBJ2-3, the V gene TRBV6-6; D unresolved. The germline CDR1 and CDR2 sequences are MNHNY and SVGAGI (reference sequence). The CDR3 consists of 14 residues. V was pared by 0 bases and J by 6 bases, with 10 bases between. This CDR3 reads CASSYSIGVDTQYF. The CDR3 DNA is TGTGCCAGCAGTTACTCCATAGGCGTCGATACGCAGTATTTT.

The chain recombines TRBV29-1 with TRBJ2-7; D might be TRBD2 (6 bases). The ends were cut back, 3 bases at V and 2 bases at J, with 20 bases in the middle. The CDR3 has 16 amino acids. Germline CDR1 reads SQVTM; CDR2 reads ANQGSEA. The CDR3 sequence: CSVELGGPRVPYEQYF. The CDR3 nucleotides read TGCAGCGTTGAGCTCGGGGGTCCCAGGGTTCCCTACGAGCAGTACTTC.

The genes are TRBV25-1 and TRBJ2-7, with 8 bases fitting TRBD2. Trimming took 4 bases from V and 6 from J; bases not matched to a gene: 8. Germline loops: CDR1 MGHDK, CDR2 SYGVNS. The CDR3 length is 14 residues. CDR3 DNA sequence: TGTGCCAGCAGTGTTCAAGCGGGGGATGGCGAGCAGTACTTC. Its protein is CASSVQAGDGEQYF.

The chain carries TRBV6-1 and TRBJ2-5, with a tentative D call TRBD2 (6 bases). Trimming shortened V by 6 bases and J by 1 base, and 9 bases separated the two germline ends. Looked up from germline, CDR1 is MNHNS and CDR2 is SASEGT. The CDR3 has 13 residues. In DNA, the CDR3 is TGTGCCAGCAGGCCGGGACTCCAAGAGACCCAGTACTTC. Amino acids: CASRPGLQETQYF.

DNA of the CDR3: TGTGCCAGCAGCTTGGAGTTAGCTGGGGCCAACGTCCTGACTTTC. Its protein product is CASSLELAGANVLTF. The chain links TRBV5-4 to TRBJ2-6; D not certain. The CDR3 is made up of 15 amino acids. V lost 0 bases and J lost 2, with 6 bases in between. CDR1 and CDR2 (germline): SGHNT, YYREEE (reference sequence).